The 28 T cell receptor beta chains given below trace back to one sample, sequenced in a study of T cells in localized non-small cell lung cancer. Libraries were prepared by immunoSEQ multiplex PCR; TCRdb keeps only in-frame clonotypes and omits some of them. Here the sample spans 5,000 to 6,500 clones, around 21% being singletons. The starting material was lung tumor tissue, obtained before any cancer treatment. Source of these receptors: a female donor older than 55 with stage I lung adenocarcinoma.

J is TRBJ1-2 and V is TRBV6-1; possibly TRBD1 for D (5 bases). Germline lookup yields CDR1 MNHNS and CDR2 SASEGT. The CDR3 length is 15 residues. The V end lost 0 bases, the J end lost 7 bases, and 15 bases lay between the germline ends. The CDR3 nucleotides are TGTGCCAGCAGTGAAGCCGGGACCCGAGGCCCTGGCTACACCTTC. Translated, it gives CASSEAGTRGPGYTF.

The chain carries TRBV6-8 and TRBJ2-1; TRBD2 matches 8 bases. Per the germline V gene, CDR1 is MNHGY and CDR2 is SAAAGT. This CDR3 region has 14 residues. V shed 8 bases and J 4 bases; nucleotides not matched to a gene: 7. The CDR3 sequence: CASHTSGLYNEQFF. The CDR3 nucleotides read TGTGCCAGCCATACTAGCGGATTATACAATGAGCAGTTCTTC.

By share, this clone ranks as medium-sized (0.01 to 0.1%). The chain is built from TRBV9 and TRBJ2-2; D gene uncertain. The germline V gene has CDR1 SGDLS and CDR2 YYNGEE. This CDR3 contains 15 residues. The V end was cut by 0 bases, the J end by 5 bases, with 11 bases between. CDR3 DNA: TGTGCCAGCAGCGTAGACCTACTCAATACCGGGGAGCTGTTTTTT. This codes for CASSVDLLNTGELFF.

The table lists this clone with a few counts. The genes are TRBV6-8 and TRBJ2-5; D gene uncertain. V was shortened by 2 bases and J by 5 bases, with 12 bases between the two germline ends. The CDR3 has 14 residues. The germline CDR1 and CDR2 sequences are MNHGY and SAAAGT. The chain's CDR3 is CASSYTSPEETQYF. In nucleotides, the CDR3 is TGTGCCAGCAGTTACACCAGCCCCGAGGAGACCCAGTACTTC.

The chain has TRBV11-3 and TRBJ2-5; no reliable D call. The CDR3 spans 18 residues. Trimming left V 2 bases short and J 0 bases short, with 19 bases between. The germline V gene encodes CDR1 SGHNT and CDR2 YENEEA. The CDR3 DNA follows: TGTGCCAGCAGCTTACTAAGTTGGCGACGGTCGTACCAAGAGACCCAGTACTTC. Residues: CASSLLSWRRSYQETQYF.

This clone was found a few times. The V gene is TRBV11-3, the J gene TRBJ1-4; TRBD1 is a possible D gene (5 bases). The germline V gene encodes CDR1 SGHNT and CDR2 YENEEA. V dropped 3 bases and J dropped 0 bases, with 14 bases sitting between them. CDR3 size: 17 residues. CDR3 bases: TGTGCCAGCAGCTTGATTCAGGGTGGGGCAACTAATGAAAAACTGTTTTTT. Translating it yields CASSLIQGGATNEKLFF.

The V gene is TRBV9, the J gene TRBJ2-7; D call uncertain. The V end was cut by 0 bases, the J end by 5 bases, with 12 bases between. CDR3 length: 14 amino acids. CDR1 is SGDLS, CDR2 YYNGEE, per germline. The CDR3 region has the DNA TGTGCCAGCAGCGTAGCTACATGGTCCGACGAGCAGTACTTC. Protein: CASSVATWSDEQYF.

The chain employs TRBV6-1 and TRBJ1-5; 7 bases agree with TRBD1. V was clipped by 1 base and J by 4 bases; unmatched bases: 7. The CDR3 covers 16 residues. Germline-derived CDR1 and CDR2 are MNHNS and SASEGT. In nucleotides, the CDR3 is TGTGCCAGCAGTGAAGGTCCGGGACAGTCTAATCAGCCCCAGCATTTT. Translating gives CASSEGPGQSNQPQHF.

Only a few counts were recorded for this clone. The CDR3 DNA sequence: TGTGCCAGCAGTTTAGTTCGTATTAGGGGGGGAGAGACCCAGTACTTC. Protein product: CASSLVRIRGGETQYF. The chain uses TRBV28 and TRBJ2-5; D may be TRBD2 (7 bases). Germline V lookup: CDR1 MDHEN, CDR2 SYDVKM. V was cut by 2 bases and J by 4 bases, with 17 bases left in between. CDR3 length: 16 residues.

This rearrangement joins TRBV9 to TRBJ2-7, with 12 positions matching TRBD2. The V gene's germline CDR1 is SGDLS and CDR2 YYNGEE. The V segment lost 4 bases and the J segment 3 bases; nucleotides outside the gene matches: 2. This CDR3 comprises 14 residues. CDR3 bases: TGTGCCAGCAGCCCGGGACTAGCGGGCTACGAGCAGTACTTC. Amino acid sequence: CASSPGLAGYEQYF.

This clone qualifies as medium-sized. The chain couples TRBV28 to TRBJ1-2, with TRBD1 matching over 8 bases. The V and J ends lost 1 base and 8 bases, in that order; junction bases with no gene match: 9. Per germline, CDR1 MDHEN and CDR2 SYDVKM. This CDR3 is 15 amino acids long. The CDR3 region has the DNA TGTGCCAGCAGTTTATCCGGAACAGGGGGGAGAGGCTACACCTTC. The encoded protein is CASSLSGTGGRGYTF.

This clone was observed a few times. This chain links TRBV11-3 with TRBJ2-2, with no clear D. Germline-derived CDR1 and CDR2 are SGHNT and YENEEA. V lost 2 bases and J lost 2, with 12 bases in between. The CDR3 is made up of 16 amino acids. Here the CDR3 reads CASSLQHLVNTGELFF. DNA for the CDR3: TGTGCCAGCAGCTTACAGCACTTGGTTAACACCGGGGAGCTGTTTTTT.

The CDR3 protein is CASGSPPGYGYTF. The CDR3 nucleotides are TGTGCTAGTGGTTCACCCCCGGGCTATGGCTACACCTTC. The chain is built from TRBV12-5 and TRBJ1-2; D ambiguous. Germline CDR1 LGHNT, CDR2 FRNRAP. Trimming left V 4 bases short and J 4 bases short, with 10 bases between. The CDR3 runs 13 residues. The variable domain in full, completed from reference TRBV12-5 and TRBJ1-2, reads DARVTQTPRHKVTEMGQEVTMRCQPILGHNTVFWYRQTMMQGLELLAYFRNRAPLDDSGMPKDRFSAEMPDATLATLKIQPSEPRDSAVYFCASGSPPGYGYTFGSGTRLTVV.

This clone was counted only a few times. CDR3 DNA: TGTGCCAGCAGCTGGAACTTTAGATCTAGCACAGATACGCAGTATTTT. The encoded protein is CASSWNFRSSTDTQYF. The chain couples TRBV28 to TRBJ2-3; no clear D. The germline V gene has CDR1 MDHEN and CDR2 SYDVKM. CDR3 size: 16 residues. V gave up 6 bases and J gave up 0 bases, with 16 bases separating them.

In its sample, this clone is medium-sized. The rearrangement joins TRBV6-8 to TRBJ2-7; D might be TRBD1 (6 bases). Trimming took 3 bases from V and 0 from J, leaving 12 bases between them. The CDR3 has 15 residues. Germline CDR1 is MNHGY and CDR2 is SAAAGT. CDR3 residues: CASSYVGTNSYEQYF. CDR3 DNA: TGTGCCAGCAGTTATGTGGGGACAAACTCCTACGAGCAGTACTTC.

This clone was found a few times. CDR3 sequence: CASSLLAGVNNEQFF. As DNA, the CDR3 is TGCGCCAGCAGCTTGCTAGCGGGAGTGAACAATGAGCAGTTCTTC. This chain connects TRBV5-1 to TRBJ2-1; 10 bases align to TRBD2. V shed 1 base and J 5 bases; nucleotides not matched to a gene: 3. In germline, CDR1 is SGHRS, CDR2 YFSETQ. The CDR3 spans 15 residues.

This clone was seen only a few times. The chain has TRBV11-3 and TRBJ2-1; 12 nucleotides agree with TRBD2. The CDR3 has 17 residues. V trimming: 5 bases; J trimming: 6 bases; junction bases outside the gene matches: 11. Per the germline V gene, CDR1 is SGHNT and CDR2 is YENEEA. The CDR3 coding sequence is TGTGCCAGCAGCCAAGCCAACCTAGCGGGAGGGATCAATGAGCAGTTCTTC. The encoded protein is CASSQANLAGGINEQFF.

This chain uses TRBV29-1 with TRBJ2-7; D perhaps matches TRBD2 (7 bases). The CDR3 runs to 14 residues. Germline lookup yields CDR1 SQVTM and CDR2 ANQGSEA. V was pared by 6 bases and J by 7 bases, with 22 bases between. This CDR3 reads CSVRRGGAPGEQYF. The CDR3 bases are TGCAGCGTACGTCGCGGGGGCGCCCCAGGGGAGCAGTACTTC.

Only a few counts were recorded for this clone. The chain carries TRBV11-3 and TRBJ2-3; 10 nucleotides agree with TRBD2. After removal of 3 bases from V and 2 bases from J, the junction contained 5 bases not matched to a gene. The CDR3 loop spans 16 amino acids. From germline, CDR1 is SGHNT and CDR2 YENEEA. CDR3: CASSFTSGTFTDTQYF. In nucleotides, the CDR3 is TGTGCCAGCAGCTTTACTAGCGGGACCTTCACAGATACGCAGTATTTT.

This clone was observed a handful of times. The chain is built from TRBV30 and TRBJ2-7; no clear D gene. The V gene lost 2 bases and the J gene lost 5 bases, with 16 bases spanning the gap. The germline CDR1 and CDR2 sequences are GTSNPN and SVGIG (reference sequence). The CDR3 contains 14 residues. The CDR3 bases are TGTGCCTGGAGTCCGGGCCTGGGTGTGGACGAGCAGTACTTC. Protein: CAWSPGLGVDEQYF.

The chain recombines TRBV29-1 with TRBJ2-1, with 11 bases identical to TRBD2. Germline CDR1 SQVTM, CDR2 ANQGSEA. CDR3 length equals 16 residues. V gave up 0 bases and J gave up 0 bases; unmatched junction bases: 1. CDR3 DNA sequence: TGCAGCGTTGAAGATACTAGCGGGAGCTCCTACAATGAGCAGTTCTTC. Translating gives CSVEDTSGSSYNEQFF.

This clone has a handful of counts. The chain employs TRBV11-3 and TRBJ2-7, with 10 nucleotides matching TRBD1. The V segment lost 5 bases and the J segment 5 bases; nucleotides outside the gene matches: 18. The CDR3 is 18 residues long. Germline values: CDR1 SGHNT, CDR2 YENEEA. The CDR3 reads CASSDRDRGLGSLDEQYF. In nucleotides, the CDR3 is TGTGCCAGCAGCGACAGGGACAGGGGTCTCGGGAGTCTCGACGAGCAGTACTTC.

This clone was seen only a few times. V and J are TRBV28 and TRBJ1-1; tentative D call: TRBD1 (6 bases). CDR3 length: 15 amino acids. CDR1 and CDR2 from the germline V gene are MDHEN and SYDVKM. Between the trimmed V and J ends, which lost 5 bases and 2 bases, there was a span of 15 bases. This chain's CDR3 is CASSPGQRSNTEAFF. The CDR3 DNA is TGTGCCAGCAGTCCAGGACAGCGAAGTAACACTGAAGCTTTCTTT.

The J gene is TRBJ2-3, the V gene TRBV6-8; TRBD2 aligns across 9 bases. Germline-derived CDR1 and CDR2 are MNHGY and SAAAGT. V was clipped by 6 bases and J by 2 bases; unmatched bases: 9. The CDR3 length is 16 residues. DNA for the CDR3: TGTGCCAGCAGCCCTAGCGGGGCACCCTTCACAGATACGCAGTATTTT. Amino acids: CASSPSGAPFTDTQYF.

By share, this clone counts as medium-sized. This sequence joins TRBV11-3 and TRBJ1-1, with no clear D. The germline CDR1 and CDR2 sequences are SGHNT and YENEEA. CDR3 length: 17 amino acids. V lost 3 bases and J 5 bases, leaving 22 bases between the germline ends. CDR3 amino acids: CASSLKVGVVEGTEAFF. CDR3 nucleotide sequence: TGTGCCAGCAGCTTGAAGGTCGGAGTTGTAGAGGGAACTGAAGCTTTCTTT.

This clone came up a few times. Here the CDR3 reads CASSLLQDPYGYTF. DNA for the CDR3: TGTGCCAGCAGTTTATTACAGGACCCGTATGGCTACACCTTC. The V call is TRBV28, the J call TRBJ1-2, with D perhaps matching TRBD1 (5 bases). Deletions cut 1 base from V and 5 bases from J, with 11 bases between. The germline CDR1 and CDR2 sequences are MDHEN and SYDVKM. The CDR3 sequence is 14 residues long.

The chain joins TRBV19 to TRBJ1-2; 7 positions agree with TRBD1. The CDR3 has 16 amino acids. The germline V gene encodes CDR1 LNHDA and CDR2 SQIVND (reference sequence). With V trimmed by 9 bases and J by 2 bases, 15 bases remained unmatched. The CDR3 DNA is TGTGCCAGAGCCAGGGGGAGAACAGGGCGGAACTATGGCTACACCTTC. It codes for CARARGRTGRNYGYTF. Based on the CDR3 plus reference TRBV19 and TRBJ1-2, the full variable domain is DGGITQSPKYLFRKEGQNVTLSCEQNLNHDAMYWYRQDPGQGLRLIYYSQIVNDFQKGDIAEGYSVSREKKESFPLTVTSAQKNPTAFYLCARARGRTGRNYGYTFGSGTRLTVV.

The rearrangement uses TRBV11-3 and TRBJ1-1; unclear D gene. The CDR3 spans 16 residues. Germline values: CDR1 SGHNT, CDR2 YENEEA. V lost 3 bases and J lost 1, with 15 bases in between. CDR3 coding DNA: TGTGCCAGCAGCTTTGATTCTGGCCTAACGAACACTGAAGCTTTCTTT. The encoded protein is CASSFDSGLTNTEAFF.